This T cell receptor beta chain was identified in a study of CD4 T cells in relation to SARS-CoV-2 and coronaviruses (dated by TCRdb to the early 2020s). In the study overall: The ViraFEST assay cultured PBMCs with antigen for about eleven days, then sequenced TCR beta CDR3s to find antigen-specific clonal expansions. The negative reference condition was either a culture with an HIV-1 Nef peptide pool or a culture with no peptide. Samples from three pre-COVID donors and the naive versus memory experiments were sequenced with the Adaptive Biotechnologies TCR-sequencing kit; other data were Illumina-based. For other donors in the study, expansion assays were sequenced with a different, Illumina-based TCR-beta assay. Memory CD4+ T cell crossreactivity between SARS-CoV-2 and common cold coronavirus spike proteins was assessed at the TCR clonotype level in the study. HLA restriction was mapped for shared crossreactive spike epitopes using patient-derived lymphoblastoid cell lines.

CD4+ T cells from unexposed donors were collected before the COVID-19 pandemic (2011-2018). After about 10 days of culture, CD4+ T cells were isolated with the EasySep CD4+ T cell isolation kit. As cell number allowed, CD4+ T cells from unexposed donors were tested for reactivity to SARS-CoV-2 S and N and to four common cold coronavirus spike pools. Each well held 1.5 million to 2.5 million PBMCs cultured in IMDM containing approximately 5% human AB serum and 10 IU/ml IL-2. Half of the culture medium was replaced with fresh IL-2-containing medium on days 3 and 7. In general, triplicate replicate wells were used for every peptide culture condition. Leukapheresis product for the unexposed donors was bought commercially. Ficoll-Paque PLUS gradient centrifugation was used to isolate PBMCs from either whole blood or leukapheresis product. The PBMCs went either fresh into the expansion assay or into cryopreservation at -140 degrees C. The QIAamp Micro DNA Kit was used to extract genomic DNA from the CD4+ T cells.

The CDR3 holds 14 amino acids from the cysteine to the phenylalanine. Left in the record is the CDR3 DNA by itself, 42 bases read in frame from the first base. V sheds 6 bases and J sheds 2 bases, leaving 11 bases between their ends. Reading the germline V gene (reference sequence) gives CDR1 LNHDA and CDR2 SQIVND. What the work shows at the level of the full study, not this receptor alone: Small numbers of patients and of tested TCRs were a limitation of the study. Memory CD4+ clonotypes crossrecognizing SARS-CoV-2 and at least one common cold coronavirus spike were found in around 65% of donors. Since the crossreactivity analysis centred on spike protein, crossreactivity against other viral proteins was not assessed. Pre-pandemic and post-infection samples were not both contributed by any donor, so tracing of the source of pre-existing responses was limited. Crossreactive clones showed significantly weaker SARS-CoV-2-driven expansion than monoreactive clones, consistent with antigenic imprinting.

For this clone: The specificity of this receptor is unknown. No qualities accompany the bases; no much larger clone lies one base away.

Libraries were built with the immunoSEQ multiplex PCR assay. From the authors' description of their analysis: Preprocessing removed nonproductive sequences and CDR3s not starting with C, not ending with F or W, or shorter than 7 amino acids. Antigen-specific clonotypes were called with the MANAFEST web app on the basis of expansion relative to the reference and to other culture wells. A clone was considered positive if significant expansion relative to the reference culture was observed in 2 of 3 replicate wells at an FDR below 0.05. To be called positive, a clone also had to show significant expansion compared with every other tandem well and an odds ratio greater than 5. Pairwise Levenshtein distance, computed with the stringdist R package after three terminal residues were trimmed from each end, was used as the measure of CDR3 homology. TCRdb's version of the immuneACCESS table is confined to in-frame rearrangements and falls short of the full clone set. An unresolved V gene accounts for under half of the shortfall where checked; the remainder is of unknown origin. V and J calls and clone size follow that table, whereas D and trimming were derived from the DNA. The sample yields roughly 30,000 clones; about 79% were counted once. The top ten hold under 30% of the sample.

The sequenced material came from CD4+ T cells from PBMCs, cultured in vitro. The TCR comes from a human donor in good health. The sequence links TRBV19 to TRBJ1-3; too little of a D gene remains to name it. The CDR3 reads CASSPTRTGNTIYF. The DNA sequence is given as TGTGCCAGTAGCCCGACCAGGACTGGAAACACCATATATTTT.